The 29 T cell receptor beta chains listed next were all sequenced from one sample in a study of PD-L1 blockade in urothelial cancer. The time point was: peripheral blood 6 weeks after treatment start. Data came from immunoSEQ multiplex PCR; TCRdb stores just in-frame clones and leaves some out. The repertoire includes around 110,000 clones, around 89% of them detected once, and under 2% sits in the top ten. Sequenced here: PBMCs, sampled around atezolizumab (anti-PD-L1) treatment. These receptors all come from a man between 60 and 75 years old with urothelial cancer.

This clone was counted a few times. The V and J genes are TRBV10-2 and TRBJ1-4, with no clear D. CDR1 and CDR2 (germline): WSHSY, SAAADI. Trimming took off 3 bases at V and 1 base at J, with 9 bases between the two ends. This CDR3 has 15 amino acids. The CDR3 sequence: CASSDRERTNEKLFF. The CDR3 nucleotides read TGCGCCAGCAGTGATAGAGAGAGAACTAATGAAAAACTGTTTTTT.

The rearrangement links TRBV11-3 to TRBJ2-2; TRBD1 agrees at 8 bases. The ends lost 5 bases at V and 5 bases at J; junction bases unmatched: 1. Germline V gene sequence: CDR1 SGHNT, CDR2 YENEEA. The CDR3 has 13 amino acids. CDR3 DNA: TGTGCCAGCAGCGGACAGGGAACCGGGGAGCTGTTTTTT. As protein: CASSGQGTGELFF.

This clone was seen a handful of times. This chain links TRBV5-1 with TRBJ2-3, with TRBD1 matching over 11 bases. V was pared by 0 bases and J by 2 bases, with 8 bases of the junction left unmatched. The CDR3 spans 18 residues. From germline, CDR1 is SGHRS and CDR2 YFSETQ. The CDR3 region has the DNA TGCGCCAGCAGCTTGGACTTTAAGGGACAGGGGGTCACAGATACGCAGTATTTT. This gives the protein CASSLDFKGQGVTDTQYF.

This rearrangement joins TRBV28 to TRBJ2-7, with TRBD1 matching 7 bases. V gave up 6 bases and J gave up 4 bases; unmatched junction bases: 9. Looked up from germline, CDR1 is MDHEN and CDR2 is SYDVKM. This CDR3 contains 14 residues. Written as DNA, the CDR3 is TGTGCCAGCAGGGAAGAGGGGGCCAAATACGAGCAGTACTTC. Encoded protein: CASREEGAKYEQYF.

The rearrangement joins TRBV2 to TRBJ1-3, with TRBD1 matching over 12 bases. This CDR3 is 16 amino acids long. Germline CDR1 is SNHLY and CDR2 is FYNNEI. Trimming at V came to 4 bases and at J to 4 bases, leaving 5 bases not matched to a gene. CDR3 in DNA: TGTGCCAGCAGTGGGGGGACAGGGGGCGCGGGAAACACCATATATTTT. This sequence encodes CASSGGTGGAGNTIYF.

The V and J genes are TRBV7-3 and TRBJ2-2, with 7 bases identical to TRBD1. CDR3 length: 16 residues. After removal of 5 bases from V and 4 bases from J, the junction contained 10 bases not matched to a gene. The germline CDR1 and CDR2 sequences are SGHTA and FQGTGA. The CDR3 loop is CASSENRDSATGELFF. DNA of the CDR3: TGTGCCAGCAGCGAGAACCGGGACAGTGCCACCGGGGAGCTGTTTTTT.

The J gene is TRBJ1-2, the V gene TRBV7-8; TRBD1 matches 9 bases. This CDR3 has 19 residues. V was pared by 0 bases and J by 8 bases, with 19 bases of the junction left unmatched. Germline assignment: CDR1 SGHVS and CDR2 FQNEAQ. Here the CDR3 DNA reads TGTGCCAGCAGCTTAGCGTTCCGGGACAGGGCATTACAGAAAGGCGGCTACACCTTC. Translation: CASSLAFRDRALQKGGYTF.

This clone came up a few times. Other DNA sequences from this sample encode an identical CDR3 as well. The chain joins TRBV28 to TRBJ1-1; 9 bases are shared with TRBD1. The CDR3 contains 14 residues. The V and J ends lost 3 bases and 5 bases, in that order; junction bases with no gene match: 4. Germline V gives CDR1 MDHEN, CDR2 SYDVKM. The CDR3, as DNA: TGTGCCAGCAGTTTGACAGGGGGGCGGACTGAAGCTTTCTTT. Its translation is CASSLTGGRTEAFF.

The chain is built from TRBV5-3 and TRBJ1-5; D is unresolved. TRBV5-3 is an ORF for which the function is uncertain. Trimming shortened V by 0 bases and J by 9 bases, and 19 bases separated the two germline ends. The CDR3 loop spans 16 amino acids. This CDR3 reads CARSLVTYQNIGPQHF. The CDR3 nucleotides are TGTGCCAGAAGCTTGGTAACCTATCAAAATATCGGGCCCCAGCATTTT.

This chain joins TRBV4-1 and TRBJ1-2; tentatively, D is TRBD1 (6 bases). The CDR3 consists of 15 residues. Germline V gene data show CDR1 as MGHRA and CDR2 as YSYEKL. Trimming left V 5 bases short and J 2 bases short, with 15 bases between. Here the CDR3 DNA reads TGCGCCAGCAGCGCAGGTGGACAGCCCAACTATGGCTACACCTTC. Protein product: CASSAGGQPNYGYTF.

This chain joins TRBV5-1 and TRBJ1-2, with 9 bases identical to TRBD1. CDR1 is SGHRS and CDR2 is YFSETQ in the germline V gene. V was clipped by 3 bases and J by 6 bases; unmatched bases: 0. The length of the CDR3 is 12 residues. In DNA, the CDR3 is TGCGCCAGCAGCTGGGACAGGGATGGCTACACCTTC. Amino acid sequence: CASSWDRDGYTF.

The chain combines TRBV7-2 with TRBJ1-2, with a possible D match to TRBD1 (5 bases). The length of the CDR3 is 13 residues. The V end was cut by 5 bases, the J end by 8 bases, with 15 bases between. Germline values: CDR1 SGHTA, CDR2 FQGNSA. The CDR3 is CASSPRLTEGYTF. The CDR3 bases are TGTGCCAGCAGCCCACGTTTGACAGAAGGCTACACCTTC.

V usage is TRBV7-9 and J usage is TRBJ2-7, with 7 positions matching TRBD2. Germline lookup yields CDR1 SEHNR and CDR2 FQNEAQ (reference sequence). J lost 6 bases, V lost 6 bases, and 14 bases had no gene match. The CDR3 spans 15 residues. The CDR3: CASSTEGLPESEQYF. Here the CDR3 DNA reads TGTGCCAGCAGTACTGAGGGACTACCAGAGAGCGAGCAGTACTTC.

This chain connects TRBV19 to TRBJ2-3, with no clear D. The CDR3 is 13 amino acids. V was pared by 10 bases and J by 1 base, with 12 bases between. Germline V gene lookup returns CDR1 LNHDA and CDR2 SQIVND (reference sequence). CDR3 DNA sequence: TGTGCCACACGGTGGGCCGGCACAGATACGCAGTATTTT. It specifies CATRWAGTDTQYF.

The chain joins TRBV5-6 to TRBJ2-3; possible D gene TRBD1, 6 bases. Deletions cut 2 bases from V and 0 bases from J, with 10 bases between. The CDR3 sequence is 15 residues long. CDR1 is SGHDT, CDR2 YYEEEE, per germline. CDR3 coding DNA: TGTGCCAGCAGCTTTGGACAGTTTAGCACAGATACGCAGTATTTT. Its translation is CASSFGQFSTDTQYF.

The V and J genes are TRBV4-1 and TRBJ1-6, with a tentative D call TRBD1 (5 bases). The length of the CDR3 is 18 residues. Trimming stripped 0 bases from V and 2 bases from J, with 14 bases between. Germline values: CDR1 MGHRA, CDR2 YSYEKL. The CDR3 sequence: CASSQERGRGAYNSPLHF. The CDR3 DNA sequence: TGCGCCAGCAGCCAAGAGCGTGGGAGGGGCGCCTATAATTCACCCCTCCACTTT.

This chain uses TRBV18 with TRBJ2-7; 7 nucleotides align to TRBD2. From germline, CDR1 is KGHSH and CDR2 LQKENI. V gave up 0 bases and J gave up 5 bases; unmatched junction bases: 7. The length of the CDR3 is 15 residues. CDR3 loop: CASSPPNGGRNEQYF. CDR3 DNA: TGTGCCAGCTCACCACCGAACGGGGGGAGAAACGAGCAGTACTTC. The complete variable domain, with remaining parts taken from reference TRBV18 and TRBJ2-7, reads NAGVMQNPRHLVRRRGQEARLRCSPMKGHSHVYWYRQLPEEGLKFMVYLQKENIIDESGMPKERFSAEFPKEGPSILRIQQVVRGDSAAYFCASSPPNGGRNEQYFGPGTRLTVT.

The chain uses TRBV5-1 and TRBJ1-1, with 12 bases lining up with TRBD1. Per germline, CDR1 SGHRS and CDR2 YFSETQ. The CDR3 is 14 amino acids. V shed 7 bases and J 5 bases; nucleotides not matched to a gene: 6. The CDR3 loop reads CASGTGGAWTEAFF. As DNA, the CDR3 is TGCGCCAGCGGGACAGGGGGCGCGTGGACTGAAGCTTTCTTT.

The CDR3, as DNA: TGTGCCAGCAGTTTAGGCTTTCCCCAGGGGGACTACGAGCAGTACTTC. Translated: CASSLGFPQGDYEQYF. V usage is TRBV27 and J usage is TRBJ2-7; 7 bases match TRBD1. The germline CDR1 and CDR2 sequences are MNHEY and SMNVEV (reference sequence). The CDR3 totals 16 residues. V shed 2 bases, J shed 3 bases, and the junction held 10 bases outside the gene matches.

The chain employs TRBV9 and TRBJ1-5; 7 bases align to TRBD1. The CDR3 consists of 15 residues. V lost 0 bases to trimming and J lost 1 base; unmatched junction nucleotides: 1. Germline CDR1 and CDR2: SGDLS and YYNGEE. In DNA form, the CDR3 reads TGTGCCAGCAGCGTAGGACAGGGCAGCAATCAGCCCCAGCATTTT. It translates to CASSVGQGSNQPQHF.

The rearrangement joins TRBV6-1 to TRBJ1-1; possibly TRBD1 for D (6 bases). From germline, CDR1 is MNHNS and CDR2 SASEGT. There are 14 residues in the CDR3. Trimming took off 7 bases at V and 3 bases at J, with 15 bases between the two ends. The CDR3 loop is CASKPGHTDTEAFF. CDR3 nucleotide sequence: TGTGCCAGCAAGCCGGGACATACTGACACTGAAGCTTTCTTT.

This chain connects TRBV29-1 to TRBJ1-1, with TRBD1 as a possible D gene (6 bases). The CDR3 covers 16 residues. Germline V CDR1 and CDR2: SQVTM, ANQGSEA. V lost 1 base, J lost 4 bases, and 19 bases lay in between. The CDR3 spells CSVEVPRTARATEAFF. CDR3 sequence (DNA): TGCAGCGTTGAAGTACCCAGGACAGCCCGGGCCACTGAAGCTTTCTTT.

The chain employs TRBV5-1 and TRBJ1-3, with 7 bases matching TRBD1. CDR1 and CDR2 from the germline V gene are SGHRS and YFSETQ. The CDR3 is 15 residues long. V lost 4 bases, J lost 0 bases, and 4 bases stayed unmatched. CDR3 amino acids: CASSRQGDSGNTIYF. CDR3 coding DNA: TGCGCCAGCAGCCGTCAGGGGGACTCTGGAAACACCATATATTTT.

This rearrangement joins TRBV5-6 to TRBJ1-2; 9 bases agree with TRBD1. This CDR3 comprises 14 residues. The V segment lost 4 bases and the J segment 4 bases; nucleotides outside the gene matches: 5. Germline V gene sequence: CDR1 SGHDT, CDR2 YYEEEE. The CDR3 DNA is TGTGCCAGCAGCCAGGGACAGGGTATCTATGGCTACACCTTC. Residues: CASSQGQGIYGYTF.

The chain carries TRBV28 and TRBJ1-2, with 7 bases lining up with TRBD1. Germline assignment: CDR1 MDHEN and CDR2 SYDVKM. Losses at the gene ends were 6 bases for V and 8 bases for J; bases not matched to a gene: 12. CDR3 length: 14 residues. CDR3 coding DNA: TGTGCCAGCAGCCCGGGACAGCCGACTAGAGGCTACACCTTC. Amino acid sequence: CASSPGQPTRGYTF.

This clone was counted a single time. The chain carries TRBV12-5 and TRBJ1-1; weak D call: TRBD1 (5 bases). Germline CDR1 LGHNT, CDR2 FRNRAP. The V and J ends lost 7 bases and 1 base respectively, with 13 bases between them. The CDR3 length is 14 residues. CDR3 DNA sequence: TGTGCTAGTGCCCCTAGGGGATCGAACACTGAAGCTTTCTTT. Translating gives CASAPRGSNTEAFF.

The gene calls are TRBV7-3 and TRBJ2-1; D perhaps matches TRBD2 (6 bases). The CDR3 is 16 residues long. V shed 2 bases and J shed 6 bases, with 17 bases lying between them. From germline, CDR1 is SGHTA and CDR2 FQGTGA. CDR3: CASSLSGGRGVNEQFF. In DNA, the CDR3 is TGTGCCAGCAGCTTATCAGGAGGGAGAGGGGTCAATGAGCAGTTCTTC.

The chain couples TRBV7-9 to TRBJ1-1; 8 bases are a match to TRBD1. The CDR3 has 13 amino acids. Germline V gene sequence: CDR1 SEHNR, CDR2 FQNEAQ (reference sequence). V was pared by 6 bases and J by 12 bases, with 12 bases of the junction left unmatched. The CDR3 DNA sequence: TGTGCCAGCAGTAATCAGGGGGCTAAGCAGACTTTCTTT. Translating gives CASSNQGAKQTFF.

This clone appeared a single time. The CDR3: CASSLEGASGNTIYF. In nucleotides, the CDR3 is TGTGCCAGCAGCTTAGAGGGAGCTTCTGGAAACACCATATATTTT. The chain recombines TRBV7-8 with TRBJ1-3; D uncertain. This CDR3 spans 15 amino acids. Germline values: CDR1 SGHVS, CDR2 FQNEAQ. V was pared by 1 base and J by 1 base, with 8 bases between.